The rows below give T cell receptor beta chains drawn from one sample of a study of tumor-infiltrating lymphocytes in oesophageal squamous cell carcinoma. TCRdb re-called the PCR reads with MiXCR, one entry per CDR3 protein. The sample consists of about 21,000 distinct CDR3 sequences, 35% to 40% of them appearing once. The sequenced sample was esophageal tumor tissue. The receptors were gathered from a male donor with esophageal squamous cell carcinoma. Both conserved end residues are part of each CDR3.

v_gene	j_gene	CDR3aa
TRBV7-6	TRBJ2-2	CASSLAQNTGELFF
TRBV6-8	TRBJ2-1	CASSYSRGVGPYNEQFF
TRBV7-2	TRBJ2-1	CASSPQFNSDEQFF
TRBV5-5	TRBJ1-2	CASSLVGTTPNYGYTF
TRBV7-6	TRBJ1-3	CASSQGPGTGNTIYF
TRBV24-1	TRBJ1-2	CATSDAGTGIGGYTF
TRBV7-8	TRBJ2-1	CASSQLAGSYNEQFF
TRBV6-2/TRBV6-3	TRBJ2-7	CASSSTTGYYEQYF
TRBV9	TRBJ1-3	CASTPGGGNTIYF
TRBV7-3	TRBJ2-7	CASSLTRGSEQYF
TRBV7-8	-	CASSYRAGIQETQYF
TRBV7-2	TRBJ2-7	CASSPYGGNLKDEQYF
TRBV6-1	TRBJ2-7	CASSAGRQSGEQYF
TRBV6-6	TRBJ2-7	CASSYGQGDSEQYF
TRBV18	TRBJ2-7	CASSRFDRQGSYEQYF
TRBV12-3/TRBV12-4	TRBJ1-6	CASSPRSWGSPLHF
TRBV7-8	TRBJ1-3	CASSPAGSGNTIYF
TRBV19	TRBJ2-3	CASRIGREKRHTQYF
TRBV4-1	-	CASSPAWTAKNIQYF
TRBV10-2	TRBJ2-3	CASSEIGGSADTQYF
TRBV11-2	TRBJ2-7	CASSPRLAGGPHEQYF
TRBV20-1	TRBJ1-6	CSARGDFDSPLHF
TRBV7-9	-	CASSRSGASYNEQYF
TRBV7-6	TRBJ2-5	CASSPTPANQETQYF
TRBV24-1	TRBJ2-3	CATSDTDTDTQYF
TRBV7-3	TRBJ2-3	CASSSGQVADTQYF
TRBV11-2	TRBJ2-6	CASTKPRGWSSGANVLTF
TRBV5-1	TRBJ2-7	CASLLDPLSYEQYF